This T cell receptor (beta chain) was identified in a study of T-cell reconstitution after alpha-beta-depleted transplantation in children (dated by TCRdb to the mid-2010s). For context, the study as a whole: Using TCR repertoire profiling, the study followed T-cell immune reconstitution in a quantitative way in children after TCRalphabeta/CD19-depleted allogeneic hematopoietic cell transplantation.

This clonotype was observed a few times. Its antigen remains undetermined. No base qualities exist here, and no much larger clone lies one base off it. The CDR3 goes from the cysteine to the phenylalanine over 16 residues. Only the CDR3 DNA stays, 48 bases, in frame from base 1. The germline V gene provides CDR1 LGHNA and CDR2 YSLEER. V and J lose 1 base and 4 bases, and a span of 14 bases separates them. Paper-wide results and their limitations: The high TCRbeta diversity at day 60 in some patients was ascribed to recipient T cells and intrathymic progenitors that had survived conditioning. The apparently early alphabetaT-cell count recovery about two months after transplant was reportedly dependent on only several hundred rapidly expanded clones derived from non-depleted graft cells. The frequencies of hyperexpanded clones fell over the following months, and after one year, T-cell counts and TCRbeta diversity were mostly attributed to newly produced T cells.

To prepare the library, PCR was applied. Instrument used: Illumina HiSeq 2500. TCR libraries were prepared with molecular barcoding, using unique molecular identifiers to normalize TCRbeta repertoire quantification. The public sequencing data were trimmed at Q25 with fastp and processed into clonotypes with MiXCR by TCRdb, which kept only in-frame beta chains. Every entry covers one CDR3 protein and lists the most common genes and DNA from its rows. Recorded for this sample are 300,000 to 350,000 distinct CDR3 sequences; about 16% of them occurred a single time. 35% to 50% of the sample is held by the ten biggest clonotypes. Per the publication, the treatment or condition label means: allogeneic hematopoietic cell transplantation with graft depleted of TCRalphabeta T cells and CD19 B cells. TCRalphabeta/CD19-depleted allogeneic hematopoietic cell grafts were given to the transplant recipients, all of whom were children.

The receptor chain draws on TRBV4-3 and TRBJ2-1; the D gene is perhaps TRBD2, from 6 matching bases. The material was PBMCs, mostly from graft donor cells, obtained 360 days after TCRalphabeta/CD19-depleted stem cell transplant. The sequence derives from a male patient under 10 years old who had a stem cell transplant for acute lymphoblastic leukemia, so the T cells may come from the graft donor. The DNA sequence reads TGCGCCAGCAGCCAAGTTGGCGGGAATGAGTACAATGAGCAGTTCTTC. Its translation reads: CASSQVGGNEYNEQFF.